The 25 T cell receptor beta chains in this list originate from one sample, sequenced in a study of blood T cell repertoires in COVID-19. Repertoires were generated with immunoSEQ multiplex PCR, while TCRdb's copy carries only in-frame clones and drops some. The sample has under 20,000 clones, approximately 93% seen once. The sequenced sample consisted of peripheral blood. The receptor source for this set is a human donor in a cohort sampled during active COVID-19.

This clone was picked up one time. This chain links TRBV6-2 or TRBV6-3 with TRBJ2-7; D perhaps matches TRBD2 (5 bases). Germline V gene lookup returns CDR1 MNHEY and CDR2 SVGEGT. Trimming took 6 bases from V and 10 from J, leaving 13 bases between them. The CDR3 consists of 11 residues. The CDR3, as DNA: TGTGCCAGCAGCTCGGGGTGGGTCCAGTACTTC. As protein: CASSSGWVQYF.

The chain is built from TRBV30 and TRBJ2-7, with 7 nucleotides matching TRBD1. In germline, CDR1 is GTSNPN, CDR2 SVGIG (reference sequence). The trim removed 1 base at V and 3 bases at J, leaving 3 bases unmatched. This CDR3 contains 13 residues. CDR3 sequence: CAWSGGTVYEQYF. In DNA, the CDR3 is TGTGCCTGGAGTGGAGGGACAGTCTACGAGCAGTACTTC.

This chain connects TRBV11-2 to TRBJ2-3, with TRBD2 identical over 9 bases. V was clipped by 5 bases and J by 4 bases; unmatched bases: 10. The germline V gene has CDR1 SGHAT and CDR2 FQNNGV. The CDR3 sequence is 16 residues long. CDR3 protein: CASSPAFSGRSDTQYF. CDR3 bases: TGTGCCAGCAGCCCGGCTTTTAGCGGGAGATCAGATACGCAGTATTTT. Looking up the rest from reference TRBV11-2 and TRBJ2-3 gives the full variable domain: EAGVAQSPRYKIIEKRQSVAFWCNPISGHATLYWYQQILGQGPKLLIQFQNNGVVDDSQLPKDRFSAERLKGVDSTLKIQPAKLEDSAVYLCASSPAFSGRSDTQYFGPGTRLTVL.

The chain recombines TRBV7-8 with TRBJ2-2, with TRBD2 matching 12 bases. V was clipped by 5 bases and J by 5 bases; unmatched bases: 9. CDR1 is SGHVS and CDR2 is FQNEAQ in the germline V gene. This CDR3 has 17 residues. Written as DNA, the CDR3 is TGTGCCAGCAGCCCAAGAACTAGCGGGGGGTTAACCGGGGAGCTGTTTTTT. This encodes CASSPRTSGGLTGELFF.

This chain links TRBV19 with TRBJ2-2; 9 nucleotides line up with TRBD2. Germline V lookup: CDR1 LNHDA, CDR2 SQIVND (reference sequence). CDR3 length: 17 amino acids. The ends lost 7 bases at V and 5 bases at J; junction bases unmatched: 14. The chain's CDR3 is CASIGPREGPGTGELFF. The CDR3 DNA reads TGTGCCAGTATCGGTCCGCGGGAGGGCCCCGGGACCGGGGAGCTGTTTTTT.

The V and J genes are TRBV7-2 and TRBJ2-7; 9 bases fit TRBD2. Unmatched junction bases numbered 10, after V lost 2 bases and J lost 2 bases. CDR1 is SGHTA, CDR2 FQGNSA, per germline. This CDR3 comprises 17 residues. CDR3 DNA: TGTGCCAGCAGCTTACGTAGACTAGCGGAATCCCCCTACGAGCAGTACTTC. Translated: CASSLRRLAESPYEQYF.

The chain links TRBV27 to TRBJ2-1; tentative D call: TRBD1 (6 bases). V was trimmed by 1 base and J by 0 bases, leaving 13 bases between them. Germline V gene lookup returns CDR1 MNHEY and CDR2 SMNVEV (reference sequence). The CDR3 loop spans 17 amino acids. CDR3: CASSLYVVGGSYNEQFF. The CDR3 DNA follows: TGTGCCAGCAGTTTATACGTGGTAGGGGGCTCCTACAATGAGCAGTTCTTC.

This rearrangement joins TRBV28 to TRBJ1-2; D gene ambiguous. V was clipped by 7 bases and J by 4 bases, with 10 bases between them. Germline V gives CDR1 MDHEN, CDR2 SYDVKM. The CDR3 length is 12 residues. CDR3 nucleotides: TGTGCCAGCAACGCGGGCGTCTATGGCTACACCTTC. This codes for CASNAGVYGYTF.

This rearrangement joins TRBV11-2 to TRBJ1-6, with TRBD1 matching 7 bases. Per germline, CDR1 SGHAT and CDR2 FQNNGV. J gave up 10 bases and V 2 bases, and 11 bases lay outside the gene matches. This CDR3 comprises 16 residues. This CDR3 reads CASSLLPRQGTSPLHF. In DNA, the CDR3 is TGTGCCAGCAGCTTACTACCCCGACAGGGAACCTCACCCCTCCACTTT.

DNA for the CDR3: TGTGCCAGCAGTTTCTCCAGGGTCAGTCAGCCCCAGCATTTT. It specifies CASSFSRVSQPQHF. The chain links TRBV27 to TRBJ1-5; a weak D match, TRBD1 (5 bases). The ends were cut back, 3 bases at V and 6 bases at J, with 12 bases in the middle. The V gene's germline CDR1 is MNHEY and CDR2 SMNVEV (reference sequence). There are 14 residues in the CDR3.

This clone was detected once. The J gene is TRBJ2-1, the V gene TRBV6-5, with 9 bases matching TRBD2. Germline V gives CDR1 MNHEY, CDR2 SVGAGI. The CDR3 has 16 amino acids. Unmatched junction bases numbered 1, after V lost 0 bases and J lost 1 base. The CDR3, as DNA: TGTGCCAGCAGTTACTCGGCGGGAGGGTCCTACAATGAGCAGTTCTTC. Translating gives CASSYSAGGSYNEQFF.

The J gene is TRBJ2-1, the V gene TRBV24-1, with unresolved D. Per germline, CDR1 KGHDR and CDR2 SFDVKD. The CDR3 contains 13 residues. The V gene lost 7 bases and the J gene lost 0 bases, with 6 bases spanning the gap. The CDR3 DNA reads as TGTGCCACCAGCGGTAGCTCCTACAATGAGCAGTTCTTC. It codes for CATSGSSYNEQFF.

V and J are TRBV19 and TRBJ1-1; possibly TRBD1 for D (6 bases). Germline CDR1 LNHDA, CDR2 SQIVND (reference sequence). This CDR3 has 13 residues. V lost 3 bases, J lost 4 bases, and 9 bases lay in between. The CDR3 bases are TGTGCCAGTAGTATTGGCAGGGGCACTGAAGCTTTCTTT. Translated, it gives CASSIGRGTEAFF.

The chain has TRBV19 and TRBJ1-1, with a possible D match to TRBD1 (5 bases). Germline V gives CDR1 LNHDA, CDR2 SQIVND (reference sequence). V was shortened by 3 bases and J by 5 bases, with 19 bases between the two germline ends. The CDR3 runs to 16 residues. The CDR3 is CASSIWGRGRGTEAFF. CDR3 bases: TGTGCCAGTAGTATTTGGGGACGGGGGAGAGGGACTGAAGCTTTCTTT.

The chain combines TRBV19 with TRBJ1-4; the D is unclear. CDR1 is LNHDA and CDR2 is SQIVND in the germline V gene (reference sequence). V lost 7 bases to trimming and J lost 8 bases, with 11 bases between them. The CDR3 sequence is 12 residues long. The CDR3 is CASTTRWEKLFF. In DNA, the CDR3 is TGTGCCAGTACGACGCGGTGGGAAAAACTGTTTTTT.

CDR3 sequence reads: CASRGDSRNQPQHF. CDR3 DNA: TGTGCCAGTAGAGGTGACAGCCGCAATCAGCCCCAGCATTTT. The chain is built from TRBV19 and TRBJ1-5; possibly TRBD1 for D (5 bases). The germline gives CDR1 LNHDA, CDR2 SQIVND (reference sequence). The germline V and J ends were trimmed by 6 bases and 2 bases, with 11 bases remaining between them. The CDR3 has 14 amino acids. Variable domain in full (rest from reference TRBV19 and TRBJ1-5): DGGITQSPKYLFRKEGQNVTLSCEQNLNHDAMYWYRQDPGQGLRLIYYSQIVNDFQKGDIAEGYSVSREKKESFPLTVTSAQKNPTAFYLCASRGDSRNQPQHFGDGTRLSIL.

The chain recombines TRBV29-1 with TRBJ2-5; TRBD2 aligns across 9 bases. V lost 5 bases, J lost 5 bases, and 6 bases stayed unmatched. The CDR3 is made up of 13 amino acids. The germline V gene encodes CDR1 SQVTM and CDR2 ANQGSEA. In nucleotides, the CDR3 is TGCAGCGTTTTTAGCGGGAGCACGGAGACCCAGTACTTC. Its translation: CSVFSGSTETQYF. Using reference TRBV29-1 and TRBJ2-5 for the parts outside the CDR3, the full variable domain is SAVISQKPSRDICQRGTSLTIQCQVDSQVTMMFWYRQQPGQSLTLIATANQGSEATYESGFVIDKFPISRPNLTFSTLTVSNMSPEDSSIYLCSVFSGSTETQYFGPGTRLLVL.

This clone occurred once. The rearrangement links TRBV11-2 to TRBJ2-1; D is perhaps TRBD2 (6 bases). Germline V gene lookup returns CDR1 SGHAT and CDR2 FQNNGV. The CDR3 loop spans 17 amino acids. Deletions cut 1 base from V and 7 bases from J, with 20 bases between. CDR3 DNA sequence: TGTGCCAGCAGCTTAGCCGCTTTATTGGGGGGTCGGAATGAGCAGTTCTTC. Its translation: CASSLAALLGGRNEQFF.

The V gene is TRBV4-1, the J gene TRBJ2-1; TRBD1 agrees at 9 bases. This CDR3 contains 16 residues. Germline V gives CDR1 MGHRA, CDR2 YSYEKL. Trimming took 3 bases from V and 11 from J; bases not matched to a gene: 14. CDR3 nucleotide sequence: TGCGCCAGCAGCCAGGTTCCCGGGACAGGGCAGGGCCAGCAGTTCTTC. This translates into CASSQVPGTGQGQQFF.

This clone was picked up one time. The rearrangement joins TRBV20-1 to TRBJ1-3; D unclear. Looked up from germline, CDR1 is DFQATT and CDR2 is SNEGSKA (reference sequence). The CDR3 spans 11 residues. V was shortened by 2 bases and J by 4 bases, with 3 bases between the two germline ends. The DNA of the CDR3 is TGCAGTGCTAGACTCGGAAACACCATATATTTT. Encoded protein: CSARLGNTIYF.

The genes are TRBV7-9 and TRBJ2-7, with 9 bases fitting TRBD1. CDR3 size: 13 residues. The germline CDR1 and CDR2 sequences are SEHNR and FQNEAQ (reference sequence). The ends lost 4 bases at V and 8 bases at J; junction bases unmatched: 6. CDR3 amino acids: CASSSPQGAQQYF. In nucleotides, the CDR3 is TGTGCCAGCAGCTCTCCACAGGGGGCGCAGCAGTACTTC.

The chain has TRBV5-1 and TRBJ2-5; 14 nucleotides line up with TRBD2. Germline CDR1 reads SGHRS; CDR2 reads YFSETQ. Trimming at V came to 4 bases and at J to 4 bases, leaving 9 bases not matched to a gene. The CDR3 is 17 residues long. CDR3 amino acids: CASSPGTSGRNRETQYF. The CDR3 region has the DNA TGCGCCAGCAGCCCGGGGACTAGCGGGAGAAACAGAGAGACCCAGTACTTC.

This sequence joins TRBV11-2 and TRBJ2-7; 9 nucleotides match TRBD1. The junction had 7 bases not matched to a gene; V was cut back by 1 base and J by 3 bases. This CDR3 is 16 amino acids long. Germline CDR1 SGHAT, CDR2 FQNNGV. CDR3 loop: CASSLASGTGLYEQYF. The CDR3 nucleotides are TGTGCCAGCAGCTTAGCATCCGGGACAGGGCTCTACGAGCAGTACTTC.

The chain is built from TRBV3-1 (or the pseudogene TRBV3-2) and TRBJ2-5; D is uncertain. The CDR3 contains 13 residues. Germline CDR1 LGHDT, CDR2 YNNKEL (reference sequence). Trimming removed 2 bases at V and 5 bases at J, with 9 bases between. The CDR3 loop is CASSQFGGETQYF. The CDR3 DNA sequence: TGTGCCAGCAGCCAATTTGGTGGCGAGACCCAGTACTTC.

The rearrangement links TRBV4-1 to TRBJ2-3; the D gene is possibly TRBD2 (5 bases). CDR3 length: 16 residues. In germline, CDR1 is MGHRA, CDR2 YSYEKL. V lost 2 bases to trimming and J lost 3 bases, with 15 bases between them. The CDR3: CASSQRAETGTDTQYF. The CDR3 DNA is TGCGCCAGCAGCCAAAGGGCCGAGACGGGGACAGATACGCAGTATTTT.